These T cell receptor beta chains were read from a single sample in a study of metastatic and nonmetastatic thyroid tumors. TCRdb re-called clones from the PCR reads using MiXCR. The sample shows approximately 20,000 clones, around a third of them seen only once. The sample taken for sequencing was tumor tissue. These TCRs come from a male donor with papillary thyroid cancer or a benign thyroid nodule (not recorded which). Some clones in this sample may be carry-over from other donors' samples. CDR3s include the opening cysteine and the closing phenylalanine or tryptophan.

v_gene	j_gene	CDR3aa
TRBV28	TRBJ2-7	CASSSVTSGYYEQYF
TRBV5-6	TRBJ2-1	CASSLKLYRGYNEQFF
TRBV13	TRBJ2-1	CASSLGQGPFF
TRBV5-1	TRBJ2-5	CASSLGPGVPLDTQYF
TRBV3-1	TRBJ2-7	CASRSGGSSYEQYF
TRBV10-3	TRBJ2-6	CAISESPPSGANVLTF
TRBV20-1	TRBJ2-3	CSARGTTGGTQYF
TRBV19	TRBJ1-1	CASSITRAALPEAFF
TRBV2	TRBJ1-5	CASSFLTGGNQPQHF
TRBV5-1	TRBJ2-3	CASSPGLSTDTQYF
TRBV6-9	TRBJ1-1	CASSYGDRVDTEAFF